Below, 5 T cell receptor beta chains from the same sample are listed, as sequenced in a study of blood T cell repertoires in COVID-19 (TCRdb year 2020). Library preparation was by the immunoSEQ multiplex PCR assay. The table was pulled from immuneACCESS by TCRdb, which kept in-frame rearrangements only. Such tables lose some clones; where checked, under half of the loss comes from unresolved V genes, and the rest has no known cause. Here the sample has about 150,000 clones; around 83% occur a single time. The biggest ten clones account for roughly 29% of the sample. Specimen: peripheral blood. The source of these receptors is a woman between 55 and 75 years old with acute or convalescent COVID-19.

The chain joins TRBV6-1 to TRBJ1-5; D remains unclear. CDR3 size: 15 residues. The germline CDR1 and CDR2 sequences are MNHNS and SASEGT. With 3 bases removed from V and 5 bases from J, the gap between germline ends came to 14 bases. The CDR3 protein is CASSDFIGVYQPQHF. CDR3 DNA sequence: TGTGCCAGCAGTGATTTTATAGGAGTATATCAGCCCCAGCATTTT.

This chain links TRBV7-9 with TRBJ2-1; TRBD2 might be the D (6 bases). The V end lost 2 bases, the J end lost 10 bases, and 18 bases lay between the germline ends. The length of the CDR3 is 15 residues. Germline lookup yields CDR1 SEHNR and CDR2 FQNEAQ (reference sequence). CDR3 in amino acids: CASSLRRGTNEEQFF. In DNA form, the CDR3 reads TGTGCCAGCAGCTTACGACGGGGGACCAATGAGGAGCAGTTCTTC.

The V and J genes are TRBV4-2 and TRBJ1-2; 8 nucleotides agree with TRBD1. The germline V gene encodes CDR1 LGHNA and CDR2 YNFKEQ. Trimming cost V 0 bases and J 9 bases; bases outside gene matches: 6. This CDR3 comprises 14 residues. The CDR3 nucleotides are TGTGCCAGCAGCCAAGAGAGGCAGGGGGCGAGCTACACCTTC. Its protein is CASSQERQGASYTF.

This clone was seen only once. The CDR3 nucleotides are TGCGCCAGCAGCCATTCCACTAGTAACCAAGAGACCCAGTACTTC. This sequence encodes CASSHSTSNQETQYF. The chain uses TRBV4-1 and TRBJ2-5, with a possible D match to TRBD2 (5 bases). V lost 3 bases to trimming and J lost 0 bases, with 11 bases between them. The CDR3 sequence is 15 residues long. Germline assignment: CDR1 MGHRA and CDR2 YSYEKL.

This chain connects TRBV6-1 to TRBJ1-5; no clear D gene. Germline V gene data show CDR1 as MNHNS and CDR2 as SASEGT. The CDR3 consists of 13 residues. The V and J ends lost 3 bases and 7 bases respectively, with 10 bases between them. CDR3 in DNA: TGTGCCAGCAGTGATCTGGCGGGACAGCCCCAGCATTTT. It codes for CASSDLAGQPQHF.